The following is a T cell receptor beta chain sequence with its context. Antigen specificity is unknown. These data belong to a study of lymphopenia after photon versus proton radiotherapy. The data were produced by immunoSEQ multiplex PCR, yet TCRdb's version contains in-frame clones alone and is incomplete. Here the sample spans about 39,000 clones, around nine tenths being singletons. This CDR3 spans 19 amino acids. Study conclusions and caveats: Better survival with proton therapy was suggested as possible, not demonstrated. After the lymphocyte nadir, photon-treated repertoires showed oligoclonal expansion, especially of CD8+ Temra cells. In patients who died, overall survival fell as post-nadir TCR diversity dropped more. Proton therapy kept repertoires fairly stable, unlike photons, which gained effector/memory cells.

The chain recombines TRBV21-1 with TRBJ2-2; the DNA was not compared with TRBD2, the D call given in the table. TRBV21-1 counts as a pseudogene. The sample was peripheral blood, taken from a patient treated with photon-based radiotherapy. This clonotype originated in a man aged 55 to 70 with cholangiocarcinoma. CDR3 sequence reads: CASSQVQPLAGKNTGELFF. CDR3 coding DNA: TGTGCCAGCTCCCAAGTCCAACCGCTAGCGGGTAAGAACACCGGGGAGCTGTTTTTT.